The 20 T cell receptor beta chains in this list originate from one sample, sequenced in a study of vaccination effects on CD4 cells after COVID-19. The culture ran for 9 to 11 days, and then CD4+ T cells were isolated. The protocol was immunoSEQ multiplex PCR, while the TCRdb copy is restricted to in-frame clones and leaves out a portion. This sample has roughly 56,000 clones, with 70% to 80% found just once. No antigens are known for them. The material sequenced was CD4+ T cells from PBMCs cultured without peptide, taken before COVID-19 vaccination. The origin of the receptors is a human donor who received a COVID-19 vaccine.

The V call is TRBV4-1, the J call TRBJ2-1, with D maybe TRBD1 (6 bases). This CDR3 is built from 16 residues. V lost 2 bases and J 0 bases, leaving 11 bases between the germline ends. CDR1 and CDR2 (germline): MGHRA, YSYEKL. CDR3 amino acids: CASSQNTGSSYNEQFF. The CDR3 DNA follows: TGCGCCAGCAGCCAAAATACAGGGAGCTCCTACAATGAGCAGTTCTTC.

A few counts support this clone. V is TRBV2 and J is TRBJ2-2; 11 bases agree with TRBD2. CDR1 is SNHLY and CDR2 is FYNNEI in the germline V gene. V lost 5 bases to trimming and J lost 2 bases; unmatched junction nucleotides: 4. The CDR3 spans 16 residues. This CDR3 reads CASSPSGGLNTGELFF. DNA of the CDR3: TGTGCCAGCAGTCCTAGCGGGGGGCTCAACACCGGGGAGCTGTTTTTT.

The V gene is TRBV6-5, the J gene TRBJ1-2, with D possibly TRBD1 on 5 matching bases. The CDR3 length is 12 residues. Germline values: CDR1 MNHEY, CDR2 SVGAGI. V lost 5 bases to trimming and J lost 3 bases, with 7 bases between them. The CDR3 coding sequence is TGTGCCAGCAGTAGGGGCTACTATGGCTACACCTTC. This encodes CASSRGYYGYTF.

The rearrangement joins TRBV10-3 to TRBJ1-3; 9 bases are shared with TRBD1. Per the germline V gene, CDR1 is ENHRY and CDR2 is SYGVKD. Germline trimming cut 6 bases from V and 0 bases from J; bases unmatched to any gene: 6. The length of the CDR3 is 16 residues. In DNA, the CDR3 is TGTGCCATCAGCCGCGGACAGGGGAGCTCTGGAAACACCATATATTTT. It translates to CAISRGQGSSGNTIYF.

The chain recombines TRBV5-8 with TRBJ1-2; TRBD1 matches at 7 bases. CDR1 is SGHTS, CDR2 YDEGEE, per germline. The CDR3 totals 14 residues. With V trimmed by 5 bases and J by 3 bases, 7 bases remained unmatched. CDR3 coding DNA: TGTGCCAGCAGTCCAAGGACAGGCGACTATGGCTACACCTTC. Its translation is CASSPRTGDYGYTF.

This clone was seen a handful of times. The V and J genes are TRBV5-1 and TRBJ2-2; 11 nucleotides align to TRBD1. CDR3 length: 16 amino acids. Per the germline V gene, CDR1 is SGHRS and CDR2 is YFSETQ. The trim removed 5 bases at V and 4 bases at J, leaving 7 bases unmatched. CDR3 loop: CASRRTGTGGTGELFF. The CDR3 coding sequence is TGCGCCAGCAGACGAACCGGGACAGGGGGCACCGGGGAGCTGTTTTTT.

The chain joins TRBV5-6 to TRBJ1-2; 7 bases align to TRBD1. Losses at the gene ends were 1 base for V and 3 bases for J; bases not matched to a gene: 18. Per the germline V gene, CDR1 is SGHDT and CDR2 is YYEEEE. This CDR3 is built from 19 residues. The CDR3 region is CASSLKYRTQGVWDYGYTF. The CDR3 region has the DNA TGTGCCAGCAGCTTGAAATACCGTACGCAGGGGGTATGGGACTATGGCTACACCTTC.

Note on this clone: The same CDR3 also results from other DNA sequences found in this sample. The chain links TRBV6-2 or TRBV6-3 to TRBJ1-5, with D perhaps matching TRBD1 (5 bases). The CDR3 runs to 14 residues. Germline V gene data show CDR1 as MNHEY and CDR2 as SVGEGT. Deletions cut 5 bases from V and 1 base from J, with 9 bases between. In DNA, the CDR3 is TGTGCCAGCAGTCCGGGGGGAAGCAATCAGCCCCAGCATTTT. This gives the protein CASSPGGSNQPQHF.

V usage is TRBV7-2 and J usage is TRBJ2-6, with unresolved D. Looked up from germline, CDR1 is SGHTA and CDR2 is FQGNSA. The CDR3 is 14 amino acids. V was pared by 5 bases and J by 5 bases, with 10 bases between. In DNA, the CDR3 is TGTGCCAGCAGCCCCGATAGGTGGGCCAACGTCCTGACTTTC. Translated, it gives CASSPDRWANVLTF.

This chain connects TRBV6-2 or TRBV6-3 to TRBJ1-6; D uncertain. Trimming took off 6 bases at V and 0 bases at J, with 15 bases between the two ends. Germline values: CDR1 MNHEY, CDR2 SVGEGT. The CDR3 has 17 residues. CDR3 bases: TGTGCCAGCAGCTCCCGACGGGAGAGCTCCTATAATTCACCCCTCCACTTT. Amino acid sequence: CASSSRRESSYNSPLHF.

V usage is TRBV4-3 and J usage is TRBJ1-2; 7 bases match TRBD1. V lost 2 bases, J lost 0 bases, and 6 bases stayed unmatched. This CDR3 has 16 amino acids. Per germline, CDR1 LGHNA and CDR2 YSLEER. The CDR3 DNA reads TGCGCCAGCAGCCAAAGGGGACAGTTAGCTAACTATGGCTACACCTTC. It translates to CASSQRGQLANYGYTF.

The chain couples TRBV30 to TRBJ1-2; D is unclear. V lost 2 bases to trimming and J lost 5 bases, with 9 bases between them. Germline CDR1 reads GTSNPN; CDR2 reads SVGIG (reference sequence). The CDR3 runs 12 residues. The DNA for the CDR3 is TGTGCCTGGAGTTCGGGAGGGTATGGCTACACCTTC. Translation gives CAWSSGGYGYTF.

This clone was seen a few times. The chain links TRBV12-3 or TRBV12-4 to TRBJ1-1; D gene ambiguous. The CDR3 is made up of 13 amino acids. The germline V and J ends were trimmed by 9 bases and 4 bases, with 15 bases remaining between them. The CDR3 protein is CASCLFASTEAFF. As DNA, the CDR3 is TGTGCCAGTTGCCTCTTTGCATCCACTGAAGCTTTCTTT.

V usage is TRBV9 and J usage is TRBJ2-3; 8 nucleotides agree with TRBD2. Germline trimming cut 4 bases from V and 2 bases from J; bases unmatched to any gene: 15. Germline assignment: CDR1 SGDLS and CDR2 YYNGEE. This CDR3 has 18 amino acids. CDR3 bases: TGTGCCAGCAGCTGGAGCACGGCGGCGGGGGGATCCACAGATACGCAGTATTTT. It codes for CASSWSTAAGGSTDTQYF. Full variable domain (missing parts from reference TRBV9 and TRBJ2-3): DSGVTQTPKHLITATGQRVTLRCSPRSGDLSVYWYQQSLDQGLQFLIQYYNGEERAKGNILERFSAQQFPDLHSELNLSSLELGDSALYFCASSWSTAAGGSTDTQYFGPGTRLTVL.

This chain connects TRBV5-4 to TRBJ1-4, with a weak D call TRBD1 (6 bases). Germline V gene sequence: CDR1 SGHNT, CDR2 YYREEE (reference sequence). The ends were cut back, 1 base at V and 7 bases at J, with 11 bases in the middle. The CDR3 has 14 residues. The CDR3 here is CASSLRGGTEKLFF. CDR3 nucleotide sequence: TGTGCCAGCAGCTTGAGGGGGGGCACTGAAAAACTGTTTTTT.

This chain links TRBV6-5 with TRBJ1-3; D ambiguous. This CDR3 is built from 13 residues. The V gene lost 6 bases and the J gene lost 1 base, with 7 bases spanning the gap. The germline V gene has CDR1 MNHEY and CDR2 SVGAGI. In DNA, the CDR3 is TGTGCCAGCAGAAAGGGTTCTGGAAACACCATATATTTT. Its protein is CASRKGSGNTIYF.

The rearrangement links TRBV11-1 to TRBJ2-1; D uncertain. CDR3 length: 14 residues. The V gene's germline CDR1 is SGHAT and CDR2 FQDESV (reference sequence). Trimming stripped 5 bases from V and 0 bases from J, with 8 bases between. The CDR3 DNA is TGTGCCAGCAGCCGCCGGGCCTCCTACAATGAGCAGTTCTTC. Protein: CASSRRASYNEQFF.

The rearrangement uses TRBV24-1 and TRBJ2-1, with 8 bases fitting TRBD1. The CDR3 is made up of 16 amino acids. CDR1 is KGHDR and CDR2 is SFDVKD in the germline V gene. V was pared by 3 bases and J by 8 bases, with 11 bases of the junction left unmatched. CDR3 protein: CATSDQGATSLYEQFF. For the CDR3, the DNA is TGTGCCACCAGTGATCAGGGGGCTACGAGTCTCTATGAGCAGTTCTTC.

The V gene is TRBV12-3 or TRBV12-4, the J gene TRBJ2-3; D is possibly TRBD1 (5 bases). The CDR3 covers 13 residues. V lost 4 bases, J lost 3 bases, and 8 bases lay in between. The CDR3 spells CASSSQATDTQYF. Here the CDR3 DNA reads TGTGCCAGCAGTTCACAGGCTACAGATACGCAGTATTTT.

The rearrangement links TRBV10-3 to TRBJ2-7; D gene uncertain. Germline CDR1 and CDR2: ENHRY and SYGVKD. V was pared by 3 bases and J by 4 bases, with 7 bases between. The CDR3 is 12 residues long. CDR3 DNA: TGTGCCATCAGTGAAATGGGTTACGAGCAGTACGTC. Translation: CAISEMGYEQYV.